A single sample gave rise to the 10 T cell receptor beta chains below, sequenced in a study of long-term antiretroviral therapy in people with HIV. With survey level as its setting, the immunoSEQ assay was v3.0. Using immunoSEQ multiplex PCR, the repertoire was profiled, and TCRdb retains in-frame clones only, with some absent. The sample has tens of thousands of clones; roughly 87% are singletons. Specimen: unsorted PBMCs, collected 2 years after starting antiretroviral therapy. The origin of the receptors is a man aged 45-60 years with HIV.

The gene calls are TRBV7-8 and TRBJ2-4; D remains unclear. In germline, CDR1 is SGHVS, CDR2 FQNEAQ. The CDR3 sequence is 14 residues long. V lost 2 bases and J 2 bases, leaving 7 bases between the germline ends. CDR3: CASSLTSTKNIQYF. In DNA, the CDR3 is TGTGCCAGCAGCTTAACCAGTACCAAAAACATTCAGTACTTC.

The chain has TRBV18 and TRBJ1-2, with D unresolved. The CDR3 loop spans 15 amino acids. V lost 3 bases to trimming and J lost 0 bases, with 11 bases between them. The germline CDR1 and CDR2 sequences are KGHSH and LQKENI. The CDR3 region is CASSPEADANYGYTF. In nucleotides, the CDR3 is TGTGCCAGCTCACCGGAGGCCGATGCTAACTATGGCTACACCTTC. Drawing the rest from reference TRBV18 and TRBJ1-2, the complete variable domain is NAGVMQNPRHLVRRRGQEARLRCSPMKGHSHVYWYRQLPEEGLKFMVYLQKENIIDESGMPKERFSAEFPKEGPSILRIQQVVRGDSAAYFCASSPEADANYGYTFGSGTRLTVV.

This sequence joins TRBV5-5 and TRBJ1-4, with D perhaps matching TRBD1 (5 bases). With 6 bases removed from V and 8 bases from J, the gap between germline ends came to 20 bases. The CDR3 consists of 15 residues. In germline, CDR1 is SGHKS, CDR2 YYEKEE (reference sequence). DNA for the CDR3: TGTGCCAGCACCGCAAGCGGACACTCCCGGGAAAAACTGTTTTTT. Translation: CASTASGHSREKLFF.

This chain uses TRBV28 with TRBJ2-6; tentatively, D is TRBD1 or TRBD2 (5 bases each). Germline CDR1 and CDR2: MDHEN and SYDVKM. Trimming pared 6 bases from V and 3 bases from J, leaving 18 bases between. CDR3 length: 17 residues. The DNA of the CDR3 is TGTGCCAGCAGGTCCCGGGACGGTCTAGGTGGGGCCAACGTCCTGACTTTC. Translating gives CASRSRDGLGGANVLTF. Using reference TRBV28 and TRBJ2-6 for the parts outside the CDR3, the full variable domain is DVKVTQSSRYLVKRTGEKVFLECVQDMDHENMFWYRQDPGLGLRLIYFSYDVKMKEKGDIPEGYSVSREKKERFSLILESASTNQTSMYLCASRSRDGLGGANVLTFGAGSRLTVL.

V usage is TRBV19 and J usage is TRBJ1-1, with D unresolved. The CDR3 covers 14 residues. Trimming took off 0 bases at V and 6 bases at J, with 11 bases between the two ends. Germline V gives CDR1 LNHDA, CDR2 SQIVND (reference sequence). CDR3 sequence reads: CASSIDLSGPEAFF. CDR3 bases: TGTGCCAGTAGTATAGATCTATCAGGTCCTGAAGCTTTCTTT. Filled out from reference TRBV19 and TRBJ1-1, the complete variable domain reads DGGITQSPKYLFRKEGQNVTLSCEQNLNHDAMYWYRQDPGQGLRLIYYSQIVNDFQKGDIAEGYSVSREKKESFPLTVTSAQKNPTAFYLCASSIDLSGPEAFFGQGTRLTVV.

The chain combines TRBV21-1 with TRBJ2-7; whether TRBD2, the table's D call, matches the DNA was not checked. TRBV21-1 is labeled a pseudogene. This CDR3 has 16 residues. The CDR3 nucleotides read TGTGCCAGCAGCAAAGGAGGACTAGCGGGAAACTACGAGCAGTACTTC. This sequence encodes CASSKGGLAGNYEQYF.

The V call is TRBV30, the J call TRBJ1-3; 8 nucleotides match TRBD1. This CDR3 has 15 amino acids. The germline V gene encodes CDR1 GTSNPN and CDR2 SVGIG (reference sequence). Trimming at V came to 1 base and at J to 4 bases, leaving 6 bases not matched to a gene. CDR3 amino acids: CAWSGTGWIGNTIYF. As DNA, the CDR3 is TGTGCCTGGAGTGGGACAGGGTGGATCGGAAACACCATATATTTT.

The V call is TRBV27, the J call TRBJ2-4; 12 nucleotides line up with TRBD2. The germline CDR1 and CDR2 sequences are MNHEY and SMNVEV (reference sequence). The V segment lost 6 bases and the J segment 5 bases; nucleotides outside the gene matches: 8. The CDR3 is made up of 16 amino acids. CDR3 in amino acids: CASSLTLAGGENIQYF. The CDR3 coding sequence is TGTGCCAGCAGCTTGACTCTAGCGGGAGGGGAAAACATTCAGTACTTC.

V and J are TRBV9 and TRBJ1-2; D remains ambiguous. Looked up from germline, CDR1 is SGDLS and CDR2 is YYNGEE. Trimming stripped 0 bases from V and 8 bases from J, with 17 bases between. The CDR3 contains 15 residues. CDR3 sequence: CASSVAFGGTRGYTF. DNA for the CDR3: TGTGCCAGCAGCGTAGCTTTTGGCGGTACAAGGGGCTACACCTTC. The full variable domain, rest sourced from reference TRBV9 and TRBJ1-2, is DSGVTQTPKHLITATGQRVTLRCSPRSGDLSVYWYQQSLDQGLQFLIQYYNGEERAKGNILERFSAQQFPDLHSELNLSSLELGDSALYFCASSVAFGGTRGYTFGSGTRLTVV.

The chain joins TRBV9 to TRBJ2-1; 11 bases are shared with TRBD2. The CDR3 runs to 15 residues. Unmatched junction bases numbered 7, after V lost 4 bases and J lost 7 bases. CDR1 and CDR2 from the germline V gene are SGDLS and YYNGEE. The CDR3 loop is CASSFSGGASNEQFF. The CDR3 DNA reads as TGTGCCAGCAGCTTTAGCGGGGGGGCGAGTAATGAGCAGTTCTTC.